This T cell receptor beta chain originates from a study of blood T cell repertoires in COVID-19. Study in general: COVID-19 samples, acute and convalescent, were from the United States, Italy and Spain. Sources were T cells, B-cell-depleted T cells, or PBMCs; the material itself was cDNA or gDNA.

CDR1 GTSNPN and CDR2 SVGIG come from the germline V gene (reference sequence). The CDR3 consists of 15 residues. Trimming took off 4 bases at V and 5 bases at J, with 20 bases between the two ends. In the authors' methods: For nucleated cells, counts were estimated from reference gene primer amplification. Here immunoSEQ multiplex PCR was the method, and the copy in TCRdb shows in-frame clones only, minus some. The V and J calls and clone size were taken over from that table, and D and trimming were inferred from the DNA. The sample yields 300,000 to 400,000 clones, 80% to 90% seen once. Seattle patient enrollment occurred during active infection, with longitudinal follow-up thereafter.

This chain joins TRBV30 and TRBJ1-2, with D possibly being TRBD1 (6 bases). The source material was peripheral blood. The receptor was isolated from a woman aged 60-75 years with COVID-19, enrolled during active disease. The CDR3, as DNA: TGTGCCTGGACCCTAAGGGGGTTACGTGCGTATGGCTACACCTTC. Its protein product is CAWTLRGLRAYGYTF. Drawing the rest from reference TRBV30 and TRBJ1-2, the complete variable domain is SQTIHQWPATLVQPVGSPLSLECTVEGTSNPNLYWYRQAAGRGLQLLFYSVGIGQISSEVPQNLSASRPQDRQFILSSKKLLLSDSGFYLCAWTLRGLRAYGYTFGSGTRLTVV.